The rows below give T cell receptor beta chains drawn from one sample of a study of T-cell memory formation after mild COVID-19. One entry per CDR3 protein results from TCRdb running MiXCR on the 5' RACE reads. The data hold about 190,000 distinct CDR3 sequences, with around 17% observed a single time. Material for sequencing was PBMCs or a T cell subset sorted from them (not recorded which). The receptors were sampled from an adult woman who had mild COVID-19 (a few samples of this study predate the infection). Cell type and time point are not known. Each CDR3 is given without its conserved first and last residue. Each record gives: J gene, V gene, CDR3 protein.

TRBJ2-3	TRBV5-1	ASSLEAELSTDTQY
TRBJ2-7	TRBV4-1	ASSPLKLAGGGVYEQY
TRBJ2-5	TRBV12-5	ASGPGSGETQY
TRBJ1-2	TRBV7-9	ASSRQGDGYT
TRBJ2-3	TRBV4-1	ASSQVVAVTDTQY
TRBJ1-4	TRBV9	ASSPPGRNNEKLF
TRBJ1-3	TRBV4-3	ASSPGQANSGNTIY
TRBJ2-7	TRBV2	ASSPLGGISYEQY
TRBJ2-5	TRBV2	ASSDRGKTQY
TRBJ1-2	TRBV4-3	ASSQDKRNRYT
TRBJ2-2	TRBV20-1	SAIRVVGTGELF
TRBJ1-5	TRBV15	ATSRATGADQGRQPQH
TRBJ1-5	TRBV2	ASRRRGVQPQH
TRBJ1-1	TRBV29-1	SGGSRAEAF
TRBJ2-3	TRBV28	ASSRGGTITDTQY
TRBJ1-1	TRBV4-1	ASSQDLGTGHTEAF
TRBJ2-7	TRBV29-1	SVSGLAGASLYEQY
TRBJ1-1	TRBV5-1	ASSLQEAPDTEAF
TRBJ2-3	TRBV9	ASSPRDRGGDTQY
TRBJ1-5	TRBV29-1	SATGLGNQPQH
TRBJ2-1	TRBV7-3	ASSLTVARSYNEQF
TRBJ2-5	TRBV7-2	ASSRQTSGKETQY
TRBJ1-1	TRBV29-1	SATGILGTEAF
TRBJ1-1	TRBV20-1	SAQLMNTEAF
TRBJ2-1	TRBV24-1	ATSDSPGLAASSYNEQF
TRBJ1-6	TRBV6-5	ASTQRGRSYNSPLH
TRBJ1-4	TRBV6-1	ASSEYWTGGREKLF
TRBJ2-3	TRBV4-2	ASSPQRLAGTDTQY
TRBJ2-7	TRBV9	ASSGQGAYEQY
TRBJ1-1	TRBV5-1	ASSPIGTDTEAF
TRBJ2-3	TRBV6-6	ASKVDTSTDTQY
TRBJ1-1	TRBV7-3	ASSLTDLGNTEAF
TRBJ2-5	TRBV15	ATSRVQQETQY
TRBJ1-6	TRBV7-2	ASSLNSPLH
TRBJ1-1	TRBV18	ASSRNRQGMGSTEAF
TRBJ2-1	TRBV30	AWNGLVGSYNEQF
TRBJ1-3	TRBV10-3	AISHPGNTIY
TRBJ2-7	TRBV14	ASSQGTGREQY
TRBJ2-7	TRBV6-1	ASRGLADSYEQY
TRBJ2-7	TRBV25-1	ASSLTGAGEQY
TRBJ1-3	TRBV5-1	ASSGVGDSGNTIY
TRBJ1-2	TRBV6-5	ATQFGQGATSYT
TRBJ2-3	TRBV20-1	SATRVNTDTQY
TRBJ2-5	TRBV10-3	AATGQGGGETQY
TRBJ2-7	TRBV7-9	ASSLGLLDEQY
TRBJ2-7	TRBV3-1	ASSPRGTYEQY
TRBJ1-2	TRBV6-4	ASSDGAYGYT
TRBJ2-1	TRBV7-2	ASSLGLGAGGPYNEQF